This TCR beta chain stems from a study of tumor and adjacent non-tumor tissue in lung cancer. The wider study: The cohort had 12 to 13 adenocarcinoma, 2 squamous cell and 1 small cell patients.

The template was RNA from unsorted bulk tissue. The normal lung tissue was taken more than 3 cm from the tumor edge. Germline V gene lookup returns CDR1 MGHRA and CDR2 YSYEKL. The CDR3 totals 16 residues. Remarks on this clonotype: Its antigen remains unidentified. A read error may account for a junction end that differs from germline.

Study outcomes and limitations: Compared with tumor, normal lung showed significantly lower TCR diversity. In normal lung, the top 100 clones were significantly more dominant than in tumor.

The library came from three nested PCR rounds adapted from ARM-PCR protocols. TCRdb re-analysed the multiplex PCR reads in MiXCR, keeping a single row per CDR3 protein. Among about 110,000 distinct CDR3 sequences, about 61% were seen once, and the ten largest hold under 20%. The sequence was collected from a man aged 55-75 years with non-small cell lung cancer. The sequenced sample was distant non-tumor lung tissue. The rearrangement joins TRBV4-1 to TRBJ2-2, with 12 bases that match TRBD1. The CDR3 loop is CVSSHGTGGPSGELFF. The CDR3 DNA is TGCGTCAGCAGCCATGGGACAGGGGGCCCTTCCGGGGAGCTGTTTTTT.